This T cell receptor beta chain was recovered during a study of early T cells in non-severe SARS-CoV-2 infection. Study as a whole: RNA in bulk from unsorted whole blood was sequenced, and chains were unpaired. Study outcomes and limitations: Matching with VDJdb favored anti-spike CD8 responses (missing private and CD4 specificities).

Losses at the gene ends were 3 bases for V and 5 bases for J; bases not matched to a gene: 7. The CDR3 runs to 14 residues. Germline V gene sequence: CDR1 DFQATT, CDR2 SNEGSKA (reference sequence). Unique molecular identifiers were added to individual cDNA molecules. TCRdb used MiXCR to reprocess the 5' RACE reads, holding one entry per CDR3 protein. The table lists 50,000 to 60,000 distinct CDR3 sequences, more than 6.5% of them singletons. There are a few counts of this clonotype. What it recognizes is unknown. The sequences come from whole blood, collected at baseline. This receptor was identified in an adult who was a healthcare worker with PCR-confirmed SARS-CoV-2 infection or an uninfected control (not recorded which). The chain links TRBV20-1 to TRBJ2-7, with 10 bases aligning to TRBD1. As DNA, the CDR3 is TGCAGTGCTAGTGGGGGGACAGGGGCCCACGAGCAGTACTTC. Translated, it gives CSASGGTGAHEQYF.